One and the same sample provided the 9 T cell receptor beta chains below, sequenced in a study of regulatory T cells in long-lasting Graves disease. Arm-PCR of CDR3 regions with iRepertoire HTBI primers generated TCR beta libraries. TCRdb analysed the multiplex PCR reads with MiXCR anew, one entry per CDR3 protein. The profile shows roughly 400,000 distinct CDR3 sequences, less than 25% of them singletons. Time point in this sample: persistent/refractory GD, antithyroid drugs over 5 years with positive TRAb. TCR sequences were obtained from RNA taken from PBMCs. Sequencing used peripheral blood mononuclear cells (PBMCs), obtained when the disease was refractory, from a patient treated with antithyroid drugs. The receptors were sampled from a female donor with Graves disease.

The chain joins TRBV11-2 to TRBJ2-7, with 7 positions matching TRBD1. The V gene end was trimmed by 1 base and the J gene end by 7 bases; junction bases not matched to a gene: 7. The CDR3 has 14 residues. CDR1 and CDR2 from the germline V gene are SGHAT and FQNNGV. This chain's CDR3 is CASSLGGQPLEQYF. The CDR3 coding sequence is TGTGCCAGCAGCTTAGGGGGACAGCCTCTGGAGCAGTACTTC.

Concerning this clonotype: This CDR3 fails to terminate in the conserved phenylalanine or tryptophan, so it likely reflects a read error. The DNA is omitted, as the CDR3 cannot be located on it reliably, and the CDR3 follows TCRdb's listing. The chain joins TRBV7-2 to TRBJ2-7. Both ends counted, the CDR3 spans 8 residues. Per the germline V gene, CDR1 is SGHTA and CDR2 is FQGNSA. The CDR3 protein is CASSLEGT.

V gene TRBV20-1 combines with J gene TRBJ2-5; D tentatively fits TRBD1 or TRBD2 (5 bases each). Germline V lookup: CDR1 DFQATT, CDR2 SNEGSKA (reference sequence). The CDR3 sequence is 13 residues long. Trimming removed 3 bases at V and 1 base at J, with 9 bases between. CDR3 sequence (DNA): TGCAGTGCTAGTCGGGACCTCCAAGAGACCCAGTACTTC. Translating it yields CSASRDLQETQYF.

The chain has TRBV28 and TRBJ2-7; D unresolved. Per the germline V gene, CDR1 is MDHEN and CDR2 is SYDVKM. Trimming shortened V by 2 bases and J by 3 bases, and 11 bases separated the two germline ends. This CDR3 has 14 amino acids. The CDR3 DNA follows: TGTGCCAGCAGTTTAACGGGCCTGGACTACGAGCAGTACTTC. Translating gives CASSLTGLDYEQYF.

This clonotype has ten or more counts. One junction end disagrees with the germline gene, perhaps due to a read error. The chain uses TRBV11-3 and TRBJ1-2; maybe TRBD1 (5 bases). CDR3 size: 14 residues. The germline gives CDR1 SGHNT, CDR2 YENEEA. CDR3 in amino acids: CASSLAIDSYGYTF. CDR3 nucleotides: TGTGCCAGCAGTTTAGCGATTGACAGCTATGGCTACACCTTC.

The chain recombines TRBV7-2 with TRBJ2-4; D is possibly TRBD1 (7 bases). V was shortened by 5 bases and J by 0 bases, with 20 bases between the two germline ends. The length of the CDR3 is 18 residues. Germline-derived CDR1 and CDR2 are SGHTA and FQGNSA. The CDR3 DNA follows: TGTGCCAGCAGCCAGGGACAGACGGGGAGGCTAGCCAAAAACATTCAGTACTTC. As protein: CASSQGQTGRLAKNIQYF. The entire variable domain, with the rest obtained from reference TRBV7-2 and TRBJ2-4, is as follows: GAGVSQSPSNKVTEKGKDVELRCDPISGHTALYWYRQSLGQGLEFLIYFQGNSAPDKSGLPSDRFSAERTGGSVSTLTIQRTQQEDSAVYLCASSQGQTGRLAKNIQYFGAGTRLSVL.

This clonotype was seen more than once but under ten times. The CDR3 DNA reads as TGTGCCAGCAGCTTAGTTGTCGGGACCACCCTCGGAGAGCAGTACTTC. This translates into CASSLVVGTTLGEQYF. This rearrangement joins TRBV7-2 to TRBJ2-7, with D perhaps matching TRBD1 or TRBD2 (5 bases each). This CDR3 region has 16 residues. Germline V gene sequence: CDR1 SGHTA, CDR2 FQGNSA. The V end lost 1 base, the J end lost 7 bases, and 20 bases lay between the germline ends.

As concerns this clonotype: This clone may be a read error of a much larger clone one base away. The V gene is TRBV12-3 or TRBV12-4, the J gene TRBJ2-7; 7 positions agree with TRBD1. The CDR3 has 15 amino acids. The CDR3 protein is CVSSHIVTGYYEQYF. The CDR3 DNA is TGTGTCAGCAGTCATATAGTGACAGGGTACTACGAGCAGTACTTC.

This clonotype was found a few times. Since the CDR3 does not end with the conserved phenylalanine or tryptophan, this likely comes from a read error. Here the CDR3 reads CSAAGGNQPQHL. DNA of the CDR3: TGCAGTGCAGCAGGGGGGAATCAGCCCCAGCATCTT. The chain couples TRBV20-1 to TRBJ1-5; 7 nucleotides agree with TRBD1. This CDR3 contains 12 residues. CDR1 is DFQATT, CDR2 SNEGSKA, per germline (reference sequence). V was clipped by 6 bases and J by 4 bases; unmatched bases: 3.